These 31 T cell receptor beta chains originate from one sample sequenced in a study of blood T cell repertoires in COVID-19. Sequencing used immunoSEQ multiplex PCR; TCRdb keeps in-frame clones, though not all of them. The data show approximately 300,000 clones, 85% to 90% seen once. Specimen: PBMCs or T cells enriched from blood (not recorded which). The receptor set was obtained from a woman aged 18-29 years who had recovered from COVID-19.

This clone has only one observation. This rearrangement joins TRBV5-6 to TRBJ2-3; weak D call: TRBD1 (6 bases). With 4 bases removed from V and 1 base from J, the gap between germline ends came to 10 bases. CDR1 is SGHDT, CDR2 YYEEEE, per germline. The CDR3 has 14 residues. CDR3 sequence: CASSPRTGTDTQYF. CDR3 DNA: TGTGCCAGCAGCCCGAGGACAGGCACAGATACGCAGTATTTT.

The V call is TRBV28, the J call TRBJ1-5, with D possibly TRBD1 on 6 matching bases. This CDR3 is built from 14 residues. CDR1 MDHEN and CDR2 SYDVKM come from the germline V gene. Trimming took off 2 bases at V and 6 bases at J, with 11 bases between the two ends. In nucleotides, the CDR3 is TGTGCCAGCAGTTTAAACGGGGGGCCTCAGCCCCAGCATTTT. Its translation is CASSLNGGPQPQHF.

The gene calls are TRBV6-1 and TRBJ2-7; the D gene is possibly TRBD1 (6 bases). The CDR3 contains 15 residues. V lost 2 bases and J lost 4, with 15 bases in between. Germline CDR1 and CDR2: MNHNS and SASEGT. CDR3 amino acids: CASSELRQEVYEQYF. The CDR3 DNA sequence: TGTGCCAGCAGTGAACTAAGACAGGAGGTTTACGAGCAGTACTTC.

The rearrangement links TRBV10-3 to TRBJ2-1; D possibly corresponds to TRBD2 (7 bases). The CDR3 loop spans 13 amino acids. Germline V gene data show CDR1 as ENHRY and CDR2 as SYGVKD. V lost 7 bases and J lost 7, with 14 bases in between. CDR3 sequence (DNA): TGTGCCATCATGGGGGGGCAAGGGAATGAGCAGTTCTTC. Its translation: CAIMGGQGNEQFF.

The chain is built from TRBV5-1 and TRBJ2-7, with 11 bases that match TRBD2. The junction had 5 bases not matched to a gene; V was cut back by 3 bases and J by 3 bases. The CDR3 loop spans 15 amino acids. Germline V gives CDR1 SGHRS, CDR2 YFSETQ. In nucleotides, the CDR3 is TGCGCCAGCAGCTGGGGACTAGCGGCCGACTACGAGCAGTACTTC. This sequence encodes CASSWGLAADYEQYF. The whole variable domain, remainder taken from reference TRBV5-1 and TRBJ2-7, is KAGVTQTPRYLIKTRGQQVTLSCSPISGHRSVSWYQQTPGQGLQFLFEYFSETQRNKGNFPGRFSGRQFSNSRSEMNVSTLELGDSALYLCASSWGLAADYEQYFGPGTRLTVT.

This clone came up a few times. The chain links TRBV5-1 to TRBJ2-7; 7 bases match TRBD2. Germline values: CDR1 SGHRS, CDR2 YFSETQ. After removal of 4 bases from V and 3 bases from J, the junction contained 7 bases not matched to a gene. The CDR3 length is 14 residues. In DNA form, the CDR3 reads TGCGCCAGCAGCCCTGGACTAGATCGCTACGAGCAGTACTTC. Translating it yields CASSPGLDRYEQYF.

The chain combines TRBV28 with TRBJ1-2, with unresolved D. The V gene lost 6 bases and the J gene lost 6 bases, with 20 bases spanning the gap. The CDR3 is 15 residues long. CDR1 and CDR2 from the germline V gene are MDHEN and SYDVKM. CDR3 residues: CASRLIKDSTNGYTF. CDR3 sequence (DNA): TGTGCCAGCAGACTCATAAAGGACTCAACGAATGGCTACACCTTC.

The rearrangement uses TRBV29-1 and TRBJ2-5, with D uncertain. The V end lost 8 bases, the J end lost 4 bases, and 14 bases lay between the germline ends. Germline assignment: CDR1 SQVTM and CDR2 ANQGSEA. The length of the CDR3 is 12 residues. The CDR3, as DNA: TGCAGCACATTCTCACCTCCAGAGACCCAGTACTTC. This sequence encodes CSTFSPPETQYF.

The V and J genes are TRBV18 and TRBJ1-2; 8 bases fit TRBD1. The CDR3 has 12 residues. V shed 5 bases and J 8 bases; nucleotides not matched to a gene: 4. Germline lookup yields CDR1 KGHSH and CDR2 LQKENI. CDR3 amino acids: CASSTTGEGYTF. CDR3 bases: TGTGCCAGCTCAACGACAGGGGAAGGCTACACCTTC. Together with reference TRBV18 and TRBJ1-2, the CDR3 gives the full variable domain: NAGVMQNPRHLVRRRGQEARLRCSPMKGHSHVYWYRQLPEEGLKFMVYLQKENIIDESGMPKERFSAEFPKEGPSILRIQQVVRGDSAAYFCASSTTGEGYTFGSGTRLTVV.

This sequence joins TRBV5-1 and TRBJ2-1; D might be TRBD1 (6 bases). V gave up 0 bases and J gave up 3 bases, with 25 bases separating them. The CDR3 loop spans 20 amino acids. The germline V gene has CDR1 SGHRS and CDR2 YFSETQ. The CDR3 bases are TGCGCCAGCAGCTTGGTGGATGCAGGGGCCCTACAAATTGGCTACAATGAGCAGTTCTTC. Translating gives CASSLVDAGALQIGYNEQFF.

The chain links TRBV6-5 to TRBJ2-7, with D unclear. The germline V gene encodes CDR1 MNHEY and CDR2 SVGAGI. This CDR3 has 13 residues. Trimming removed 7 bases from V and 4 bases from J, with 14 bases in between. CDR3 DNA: TGTGCCAGCACCCCAGGTTCAGGATACGAGCAGTACTTC. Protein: CASTPGSGYEQYF.

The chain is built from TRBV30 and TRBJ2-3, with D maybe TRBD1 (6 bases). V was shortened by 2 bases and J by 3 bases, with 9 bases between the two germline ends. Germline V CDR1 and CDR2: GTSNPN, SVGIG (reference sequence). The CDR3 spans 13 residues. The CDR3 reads CAWSTTGTDTQYF. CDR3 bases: TGTGCCTGGAGTACCACAGGGACAGATACGCAGTATTTT.

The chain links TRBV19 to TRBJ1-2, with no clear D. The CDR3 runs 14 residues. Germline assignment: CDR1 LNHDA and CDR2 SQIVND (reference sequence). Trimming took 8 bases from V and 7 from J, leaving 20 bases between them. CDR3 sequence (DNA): TGTGCCAGTCGTTTCGGTAGCGGGGTGTTTGGCTACACCTTC. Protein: CASRFGSGVFGYTF.

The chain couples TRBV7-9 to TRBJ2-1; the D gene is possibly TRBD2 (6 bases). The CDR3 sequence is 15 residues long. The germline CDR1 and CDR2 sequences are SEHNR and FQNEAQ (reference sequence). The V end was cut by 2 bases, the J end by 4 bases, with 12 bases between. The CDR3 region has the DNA TGTGCCAGCAGCTTAAGCGGGTCACAGTACAATGAGCAGTTCTTC. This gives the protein CASSLSGSQYNEQFF.

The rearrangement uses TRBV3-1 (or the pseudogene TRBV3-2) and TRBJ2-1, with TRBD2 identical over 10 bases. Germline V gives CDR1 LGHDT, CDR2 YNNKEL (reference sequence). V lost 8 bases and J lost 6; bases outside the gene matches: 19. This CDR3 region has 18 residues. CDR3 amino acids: CASLLSASGRYSLNEQFF. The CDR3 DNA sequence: TGTGCCAGCCTTCTGTCGGCTAGCGGGAGATACTCCCTCAATGAGCAGTTCTTC.

DNA for the CDR3: TGTGCCATCAGTGTGGGGCAGGGAGGTATGAACACTGAAGCTTTCTTT. Residues: CAISVGQGGMNTEAFF. The rearrangement joins TRBV10-3 to TRBJ1-1; tentative D call: TRBD1 (5 bases). Trimming removed 4 bases from V and 0 bases from J, with 15 bases in between. The CDR3 is 16 residues long. Germline CDR1 ENHRY, CDR2 SYGVKD.

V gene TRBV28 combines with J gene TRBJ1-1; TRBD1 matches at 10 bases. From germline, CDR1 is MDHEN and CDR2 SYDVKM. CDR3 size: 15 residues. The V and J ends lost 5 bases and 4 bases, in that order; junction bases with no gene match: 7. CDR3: CASSPPGQGSTEAFF. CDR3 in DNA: TGTGCCAGCAGTCCTCCGGGACAGGGGAGCACTGAAGCTTTCTTT.

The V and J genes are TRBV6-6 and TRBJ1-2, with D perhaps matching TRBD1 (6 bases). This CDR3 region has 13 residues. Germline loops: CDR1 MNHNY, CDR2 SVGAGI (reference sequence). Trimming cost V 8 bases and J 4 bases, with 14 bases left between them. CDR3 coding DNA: TGTGCCAGCGTGGAACAGGGATCCTATGGCTACACCTTC. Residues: CASVEQGSYGYTF.

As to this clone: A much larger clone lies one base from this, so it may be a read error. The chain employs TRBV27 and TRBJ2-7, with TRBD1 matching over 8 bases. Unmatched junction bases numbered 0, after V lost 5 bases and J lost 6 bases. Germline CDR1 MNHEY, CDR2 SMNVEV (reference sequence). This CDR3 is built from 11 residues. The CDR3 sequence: CASSTGGEQYF. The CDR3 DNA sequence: TGTGCCAGCAGTACAGGGGGCGAGCAGTACTTC.

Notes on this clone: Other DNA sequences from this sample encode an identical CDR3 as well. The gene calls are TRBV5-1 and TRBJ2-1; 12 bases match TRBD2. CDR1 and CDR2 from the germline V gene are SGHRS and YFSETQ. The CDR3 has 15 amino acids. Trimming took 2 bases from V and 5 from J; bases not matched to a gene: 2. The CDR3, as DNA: TGCGCCAGCAGCTTACTAGCGGGAGGAGACAATGAGCAGTTCTTC. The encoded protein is CASSLLAGGDNEQFF.

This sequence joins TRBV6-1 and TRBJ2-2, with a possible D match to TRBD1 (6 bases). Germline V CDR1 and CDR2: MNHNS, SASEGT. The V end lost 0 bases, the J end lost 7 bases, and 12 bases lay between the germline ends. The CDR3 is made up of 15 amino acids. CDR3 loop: CASSEAGRGSGELFF. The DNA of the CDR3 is TGTGCCAGCAGTGAAGCAGGCAGGGGTAGCGGGGAGCTGTTTTTT.

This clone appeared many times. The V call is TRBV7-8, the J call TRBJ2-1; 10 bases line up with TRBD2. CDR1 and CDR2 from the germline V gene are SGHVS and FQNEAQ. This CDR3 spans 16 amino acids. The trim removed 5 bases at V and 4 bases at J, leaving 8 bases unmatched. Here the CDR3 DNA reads TGTGCCAGCAGCCAAGTAGCGGGGGGTAGATACAATGAGCAGTTCTTC. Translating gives CASSQVAGGRYNEQFF.

The CDR3 loop reads CASSSPSSGREDEQYF. DNA of the CDR3: TGTGCCAGCAGTAGCCCCTCTAGCGGGAGGGAAGACGAGCAGTACTTC. The genes are TRBV28 and TRBJ2-7; TRBD2 agrees at 12 bases. The CDR3 runs to 16 residues. Looked up from germline, CDR1 is MDHEN and CDR2 is SYDVKM. V trimming: 5 bases; J trimming: 5 bases; junction bases outside the gene matches: 10. Together with reference TRBV28 and TRBJ2-7, the CDR3 gives the full variable domain: DVKVTQSSRYLVKRTGEKVFLECVQDMDHENMFWYRQDPGLGLRLIYFSYDVKMKEKGDIPEGYSVSREKKERFSLILESASTNQTSMYLCASSSPSSGREDEQYFGPGTRLTVT.

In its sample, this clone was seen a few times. This CDR3 reads CASSVQGHSPLHF. CDR3 nucleotide sequence: TGTGCCAGCAGCGTTCAGGGCCATTCACCCCTCCACTTT. V and J are TRBV9 and TRBJ1-6, with D possibly being TRBD1 (5 bases). V was pared by 2 bases and J by 8 bases, with 8 bases between. The CDR3 is 13 residues long. Germline V gene lookup returns CDR1 SGDLS and CDR2 YYNGEE.

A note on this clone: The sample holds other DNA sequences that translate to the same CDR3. The CDR3 DNA follows: TGCGCCAGCAGCTGGAAGACGGGGACTGAAGCTTTCTTT. Protein: CASSWKTGTEAFF. The chain combines TRBV5-1 with TRBJ1-1; no clear D. Per germline, CDR1 SGHRS and CDR2 YFSETQ. The ends were cut back, 3 bases at V and 5 bases at J, with 11 bases in the middle. The CDR3 loop spans 13 amino acids. The full variable domain, in which reference TRBV5-1 and TRBJ1-1 provide the parts outside the CDR3, is KAGVTQTPRYLIKTRGQQVTLSCSPISGHRSVSWYQQTPGQGLQFLFEYFSETQRNKGNFPGRFSGRQFSNSRSEMNVSTLELGDSALYLCASSWKTGTEAFFGQGTRLTVV.

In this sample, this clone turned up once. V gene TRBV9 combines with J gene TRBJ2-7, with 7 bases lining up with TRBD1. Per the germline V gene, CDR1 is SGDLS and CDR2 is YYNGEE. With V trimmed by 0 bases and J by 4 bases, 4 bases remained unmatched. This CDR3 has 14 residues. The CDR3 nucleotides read TGTGCCAGCAGCGTAGCAACAGGGGATTACGAGCAGTACTTC. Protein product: CASSVATGDYEQYF.

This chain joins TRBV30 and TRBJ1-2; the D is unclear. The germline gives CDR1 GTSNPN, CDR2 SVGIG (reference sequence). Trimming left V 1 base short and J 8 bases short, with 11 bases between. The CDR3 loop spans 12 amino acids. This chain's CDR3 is CAWSAGESGYTF. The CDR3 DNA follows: TGTGCCTGGAGTGCAGGTGAGAGCGGCTACACCTTC.

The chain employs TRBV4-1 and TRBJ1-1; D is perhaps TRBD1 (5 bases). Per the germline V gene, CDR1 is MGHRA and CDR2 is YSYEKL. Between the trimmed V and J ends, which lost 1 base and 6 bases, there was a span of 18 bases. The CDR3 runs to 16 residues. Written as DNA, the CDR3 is TGCGCCAGCAGCCAAGGTTTGGCAGGGAAAATCGCTGAAGCTTTCTTT. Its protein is CASSQGLAGKIAEAFF.

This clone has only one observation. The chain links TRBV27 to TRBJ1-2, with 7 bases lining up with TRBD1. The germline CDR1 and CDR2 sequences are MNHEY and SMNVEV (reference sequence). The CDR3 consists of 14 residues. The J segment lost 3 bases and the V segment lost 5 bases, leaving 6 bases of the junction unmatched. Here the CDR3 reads CASSLQGSDYGYTF. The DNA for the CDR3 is TGTGCCAGCAGTCTACAGGGGTCGGACTATGGCTACACCTTC.

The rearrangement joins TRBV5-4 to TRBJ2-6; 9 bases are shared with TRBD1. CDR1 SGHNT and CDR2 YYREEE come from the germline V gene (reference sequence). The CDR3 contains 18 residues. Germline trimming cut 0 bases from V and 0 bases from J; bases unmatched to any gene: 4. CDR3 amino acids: CASSLGTGAGSGANVLTF. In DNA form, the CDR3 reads TGTGCCAGCAGCTTGGGGACAGGGGCCGGCTCTGGGGCCAACGTCCTGACTTTC.

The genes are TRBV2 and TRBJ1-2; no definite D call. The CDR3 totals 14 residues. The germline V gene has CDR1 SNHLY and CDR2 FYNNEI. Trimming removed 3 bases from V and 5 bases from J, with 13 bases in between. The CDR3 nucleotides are TGTGCCAGCAGTGACGCAGGTGTTTGGTATGGCTACACCTTC. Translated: CASSDAGVWYGYTF.